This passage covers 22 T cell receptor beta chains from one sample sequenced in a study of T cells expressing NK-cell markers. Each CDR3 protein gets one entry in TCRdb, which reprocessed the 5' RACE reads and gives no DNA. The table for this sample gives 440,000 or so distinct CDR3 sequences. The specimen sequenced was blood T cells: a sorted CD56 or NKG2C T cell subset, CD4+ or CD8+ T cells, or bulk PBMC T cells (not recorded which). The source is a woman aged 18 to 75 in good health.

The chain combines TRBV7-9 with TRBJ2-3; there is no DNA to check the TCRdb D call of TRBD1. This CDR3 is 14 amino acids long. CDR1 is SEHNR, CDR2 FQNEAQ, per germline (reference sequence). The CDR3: CASSLDRAGDTQYF.

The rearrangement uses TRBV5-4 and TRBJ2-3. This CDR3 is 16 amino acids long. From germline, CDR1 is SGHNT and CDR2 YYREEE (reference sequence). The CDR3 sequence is CASSLATSASTDTQYF.

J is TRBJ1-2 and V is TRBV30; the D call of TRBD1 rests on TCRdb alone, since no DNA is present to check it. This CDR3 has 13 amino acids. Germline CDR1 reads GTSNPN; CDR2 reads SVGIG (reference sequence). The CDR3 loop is CAWTLQGSYGYTF.

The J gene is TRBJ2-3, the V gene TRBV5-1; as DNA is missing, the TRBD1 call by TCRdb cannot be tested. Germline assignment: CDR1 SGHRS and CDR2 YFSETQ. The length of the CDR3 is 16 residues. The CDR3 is CASTEAPGLASDTQYF.

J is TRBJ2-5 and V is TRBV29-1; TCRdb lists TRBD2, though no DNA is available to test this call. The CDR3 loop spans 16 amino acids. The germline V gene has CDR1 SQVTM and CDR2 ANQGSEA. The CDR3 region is CSVPKRGRALQETQYF.

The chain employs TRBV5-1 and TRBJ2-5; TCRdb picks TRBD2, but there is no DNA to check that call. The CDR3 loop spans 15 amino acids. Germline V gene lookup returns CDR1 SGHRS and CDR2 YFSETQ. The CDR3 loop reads CASSPGTSGGKTQYF.

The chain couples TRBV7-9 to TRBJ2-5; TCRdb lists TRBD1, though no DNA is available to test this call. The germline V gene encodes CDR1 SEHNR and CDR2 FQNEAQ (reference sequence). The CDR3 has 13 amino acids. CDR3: CASRTSGRETQYF.

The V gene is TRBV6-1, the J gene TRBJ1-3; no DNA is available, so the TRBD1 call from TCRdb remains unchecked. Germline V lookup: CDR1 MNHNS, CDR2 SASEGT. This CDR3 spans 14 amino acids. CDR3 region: CASSLRDIGNTIYF.

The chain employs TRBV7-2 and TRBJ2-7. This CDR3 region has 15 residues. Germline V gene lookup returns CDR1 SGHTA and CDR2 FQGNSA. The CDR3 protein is CASSLYVGGHYEQYF.

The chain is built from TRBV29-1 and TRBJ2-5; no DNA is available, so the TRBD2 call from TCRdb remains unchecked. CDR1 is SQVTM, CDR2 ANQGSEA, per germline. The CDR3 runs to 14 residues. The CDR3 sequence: CSVLGLAKQETQYF.

The CDR3 is CASSLVGRAPGDTQYF. V gene TRBV7-2 combines with J gene TRBJ2-3; TCRdb outputs TRBD1, but without DNA this stays unchecked. Germline V gene lookup returns CDR1 SGHTA and CDR2 FQGNSA. The CDR3 covers 16 residues.

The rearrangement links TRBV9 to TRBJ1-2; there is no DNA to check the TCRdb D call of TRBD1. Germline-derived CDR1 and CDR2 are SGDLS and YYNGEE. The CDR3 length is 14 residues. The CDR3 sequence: CASKGGLGHYGYTF.

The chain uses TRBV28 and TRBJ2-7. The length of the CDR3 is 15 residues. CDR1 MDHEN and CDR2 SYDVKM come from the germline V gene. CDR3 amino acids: CASSFGSLSSYEQYF. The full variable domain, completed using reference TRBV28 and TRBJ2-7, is DVKVTQSSRYLVKRTGEKVFLECVQDMDHENMFWYRQDPGLGLRLIYFSYDVKMKEKGDIPEGYSVSREKKERFSLILESASTNQTSMYLCASSFGSLSSYEQYFGPGTRLTVT.

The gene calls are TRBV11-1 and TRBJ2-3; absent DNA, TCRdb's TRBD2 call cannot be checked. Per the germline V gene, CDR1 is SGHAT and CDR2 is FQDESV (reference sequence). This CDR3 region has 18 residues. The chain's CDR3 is CASSLRSGLAGYTDTQYF.

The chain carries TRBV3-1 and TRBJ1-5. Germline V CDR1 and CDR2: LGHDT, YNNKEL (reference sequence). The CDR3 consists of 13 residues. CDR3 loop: CASSPGANQPQHF.

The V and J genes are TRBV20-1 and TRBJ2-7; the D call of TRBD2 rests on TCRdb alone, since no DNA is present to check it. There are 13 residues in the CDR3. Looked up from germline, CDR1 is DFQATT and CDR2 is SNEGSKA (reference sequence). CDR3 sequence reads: CSAKGGSSYEQYF.

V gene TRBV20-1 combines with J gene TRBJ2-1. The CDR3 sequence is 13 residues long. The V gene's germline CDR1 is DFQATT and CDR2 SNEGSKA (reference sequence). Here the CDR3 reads CSAQLGSYNEQFF.

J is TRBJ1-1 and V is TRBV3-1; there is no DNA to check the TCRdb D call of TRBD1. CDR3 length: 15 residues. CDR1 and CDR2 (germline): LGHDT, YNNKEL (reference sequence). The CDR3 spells CASSQAGRGRVKAFF.

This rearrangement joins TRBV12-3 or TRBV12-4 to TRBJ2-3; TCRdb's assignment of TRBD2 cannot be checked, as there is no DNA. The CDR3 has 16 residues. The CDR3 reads CASSPTSGGSTDTQYF.

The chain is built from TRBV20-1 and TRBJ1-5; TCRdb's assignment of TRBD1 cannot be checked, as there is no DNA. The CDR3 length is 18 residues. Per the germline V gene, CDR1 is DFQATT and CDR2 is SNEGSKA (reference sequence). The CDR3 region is CSARDRGTGGFRNQPQHF.

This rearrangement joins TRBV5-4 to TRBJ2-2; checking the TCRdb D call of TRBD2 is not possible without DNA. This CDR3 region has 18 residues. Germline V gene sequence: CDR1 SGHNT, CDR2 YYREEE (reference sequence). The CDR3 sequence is CASSLGALAGDLTGELFF.

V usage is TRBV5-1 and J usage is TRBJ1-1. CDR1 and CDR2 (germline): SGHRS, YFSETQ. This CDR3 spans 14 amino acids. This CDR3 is CASSLGGRETEAFF.